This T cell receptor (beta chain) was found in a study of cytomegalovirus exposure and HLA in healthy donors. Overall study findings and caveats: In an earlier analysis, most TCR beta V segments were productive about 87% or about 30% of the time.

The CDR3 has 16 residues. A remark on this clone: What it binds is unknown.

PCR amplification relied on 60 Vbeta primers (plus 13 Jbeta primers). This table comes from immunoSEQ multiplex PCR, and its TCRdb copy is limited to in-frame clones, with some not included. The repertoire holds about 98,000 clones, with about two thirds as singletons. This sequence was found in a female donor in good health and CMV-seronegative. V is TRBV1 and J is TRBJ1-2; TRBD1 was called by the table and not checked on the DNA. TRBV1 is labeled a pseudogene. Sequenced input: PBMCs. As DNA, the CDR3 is TGCACCAGCAGCCAGGGGGCAGCTCCCGCCCTATTTGGCTACACCTTC. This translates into CTSSQGAAPALFGYTF.